This is a list of T cell receptor beta chains from one sample in a study of OX40 agonist ivuxolimab in advanced cancers. Assay: immunoSEQ multiplex PCR; the TCRdb copy retains only in-frame clones and omits some. The sample shows about 63,000 clones, about nine tenths of them seen only once. Sample: CD4+ or CD8+ T cells sorted from blood, taken in a trial of the OX40 agonist ivuxolimab. The receptors stem from an adult with an advanced solid tumor such as melanoma, head and neck, liver or kidney cancer. Both conserved end residues are part of each CDR3. D genes are given only for firm matches. Rows give clone size only sometimes, using once, few, many, or a class for an expanded clone.

TRBD2,TRBJ2-1,.,TRBV11-3,CASSLRTSGGANEQFF,TGTGCCAGCAGCTTACGAACTAGCGGGGGGGCCAATGAGCAGTTCTTC
TRBD1,TRBJ1-2,.,TRBV10-2,CASAISGQGEGYGYTF,TGCGCCAGCGCGATATCGGGACAGGGTGAGGGGTATGGCTACACCTTC
TRBD1,TRBJ2-7,.,TRBV6-5,CASSYGTGLYEQYF,TGTGCCAGCAGTTACGGGACAGGCCTTTACGAGCAGTACTTC
.,TRBJ1-1,.,TRBV7-9,CASSSQGRGFEAFF,TGTGCCAGCAGCTCCCAGGGTCGGGGATTTGAAGCTTTCTTT
.,TRBJ2-3,.,TRBV5-8,CASSWVRAQYF,TGTGCCAGCAGCTGGGTGAGAGCGCAGTATTTT
.,TRBJ1-2,.,TRBV10-2,CASSENSAYGYTF,TGCGCCAGCAGTGAGAACAGCGCCTATGGCTACACCTTC
.,TRBJ2-3,.,TRBV29-1,CSVDTGSSTDTQYF,TGCAGCGTTGACACAGGCAGTAGCACAGATACGCAGTATTTT
.,TRBJ2-7,.,TRBV7-6,CASSGESAFSYEQYF,TGTGCCAGCAGCGGAGAAAGCGCCTTTTCCTACGAGCAGTACTTC
TRBD1,TRBJ2-6,.,TRBV27,CASRTEGGAGGANVLTF,TGTGCCAGCAGGACGGAAGGGGGCGCAGGGGGGGCCAACGTCCTGACTTTC
TRBD1,TRBJ1-4,.,TRBV6-5,CASSTTGTGGEKLFF,TGTGCCAGCAGCACCACCGGGACAGGGGGTGAAAAACTGTTTTTT
TRBD2,TRBJ2-1,once,TRBV28,CASSPILAGVHNEQFF,TGTGCCAGCAGTCCCATCCTAGCGGGAGTTCACAATGAGCAGTTCTTC
.,TRBJ2-3,.,TRBV5-1,CASSLLSSPDTQYF,TGCGCCAGCAGCTTGCTTAGTTCTCCAGATACGCAGTATTTT
TRBD1,TRBJ2-7,.,TRBV27,CASLTYSGTESSYEQYF,TGTGCCAGCTTAACCTACTCCGGGACAGAGAGCTCCTACGAGCAGTACTTC
.,TRBJ2-2,.,TRBV7-7,CASSQQGKNTGELFF,TGTGCTAGCAGTCAACAGGGAAAGAACACCGGGGAGCTGTTTTTT
.,TRBJ1-5,.,TRBV27,CASSRNSRQPQHF,TGTGCCAGCAGTAGGAACAGTCGTCAGCCCCAGCATTTT
TRBD2,TRBJ2-5,.,TRBV28,CASSLERGTETQYF,TGTGCCAGCAGTTTAGAGCGGGGGACAGAGACCCAGTACTTC
.,TRBJ2-2,.,TRBV27,CASSLYPGELFF,TGTGCCAGCAGTTTATATCCCGGGGAGCTGTTTTTT
.,TRBJ2-7,.,TRBV29-1,CSVEDPVTGASSYEQYF,TGCAGCGTTGAAGACCCCGTGACAGGCGCTAGCTCCTACGAGCAGTACTTC
TRBD1,TRBJ1-2,.,TRBV7-9,CASATGPRGYTF,TGTGCCAGCGCGACAGGGCCGAGAGGCTACACCTTC
TRBD1,TRBJ1-2,.,TRBV4-1,CASSPRDRGPGYTF,TGCGCCAGCAGCCCCAGGGACAGGGGGCCTGGCTACACCTTC
.,TRBJ2-3,.,TRBV9,CASSVVSDTQYF,TGTGCCAGCAGCGTAGTGTCAGATACGCAGTATTTT
TRBD1,TRBJ1-2,.,TRBV5-4,CASSRDRVTNYGYTF,TGTGCCAGCAGCCGGGACAGGGTTACTAACTATGGCTACACCTTC
TRBD1,TRBJ1-4,.,TRBV4-1,CASSQENRGNGKLFF,TGCGCCAGCAGCCAAGAAAACAGGGGGAATGGAAAACTGTTTTTT
TRBD1,TRBJ1-3,once,TRBV9,CASSEGGYSGNTIYF,TGTGCCAGCAGCGAAGGGGGCTACTCTGGAAACACCATATATTTT
.,TRBJ2-5,.,TRBV29-1,CSVVLETQYF,TGCAGCGTTGTCCTAGAGACCCAGTACTTC